Below, one T cell receptor beta chain is given with its context. Its specificity is unknown. The sample belongs to a study of blood T cells in healthy people across ages. Points from the study as a whole: Age brought a roughly linear fall in TCR beta diversity measured per million T cells. Changes in expanded clonotypes were possibly confounded, as the CMV status of donors was unknown.

V lost 0 bases, J lost 1 base, and 7 bases stayed unmatched. The CDR3 length is 17 residues. From germline, CDR1 is MNHEY and CDR2 SVGAGI. With a J-beta primer mix and a sample-barcoded 5' primer, a second PCR ran about 6 to 11 cycles. Every cDNA molecule carried a tag from a template-switch adaptor bearing 12 random nucleotides. Via MiXCR, TCRdb re-called the 5' RACE reads, giving one row per CDR3 protein. The sample holds about 1,600,000 distinct CDR3 sequences; 42% are singletons and the top ten take 7.9%. Every participating donor contributed approximately 9.5 milliliters of peripheral blood through a draw.

This clonotype was sampled from a woman aged 18-29 years in good health. This sequence joins TRBV6-5 and TRBJ2-5, with 8 bases that match TRBD2. Input material: blood. DNA of the CDR3: TGTGCCAGCAGTTACTCGTTCCGGGAGGGCCTCCAAGAGACCCAGTACTTC. Amino acids: CASSYSFREGLQETQYF.